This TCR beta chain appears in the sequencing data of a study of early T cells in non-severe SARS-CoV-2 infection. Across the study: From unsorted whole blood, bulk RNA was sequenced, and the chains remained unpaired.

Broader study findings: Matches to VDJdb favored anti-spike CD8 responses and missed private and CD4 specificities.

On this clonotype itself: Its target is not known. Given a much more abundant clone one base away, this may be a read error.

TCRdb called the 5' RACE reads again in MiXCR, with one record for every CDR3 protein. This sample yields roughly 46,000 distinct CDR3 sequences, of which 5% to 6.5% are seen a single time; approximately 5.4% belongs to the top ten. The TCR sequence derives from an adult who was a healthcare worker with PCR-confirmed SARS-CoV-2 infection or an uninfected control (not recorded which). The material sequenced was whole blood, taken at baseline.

The CDR3 reads CASSPAAQETQYF. For the CDR3, the DNA is TGTGCCAGCTCACCAGCGGCACAAGAGACCCAGTACTTC. This chain links TRBV18 with TRBJ2-5; D is unclear. Trimming removed 2 bases from V and 2 bases from J, with 6 bases in between. Germline V gives CDR1 KGHSH, CDR2 LQKENI. The CDR3 runs 13 residues.